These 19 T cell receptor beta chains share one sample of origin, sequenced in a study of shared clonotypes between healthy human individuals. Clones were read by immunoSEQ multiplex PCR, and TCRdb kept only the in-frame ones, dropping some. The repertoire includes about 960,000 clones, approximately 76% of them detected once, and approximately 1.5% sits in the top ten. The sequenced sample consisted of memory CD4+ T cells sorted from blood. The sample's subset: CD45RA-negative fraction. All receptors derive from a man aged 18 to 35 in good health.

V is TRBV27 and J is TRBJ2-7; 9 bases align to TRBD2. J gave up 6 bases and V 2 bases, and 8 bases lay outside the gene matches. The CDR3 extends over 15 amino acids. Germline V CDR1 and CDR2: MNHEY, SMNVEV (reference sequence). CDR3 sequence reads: CASSLRLRGGGEQYF. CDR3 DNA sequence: TGTGCCAGCAGTTTAAGGTTGCGGGGGGGAGGCGAGCAGTACTTC.

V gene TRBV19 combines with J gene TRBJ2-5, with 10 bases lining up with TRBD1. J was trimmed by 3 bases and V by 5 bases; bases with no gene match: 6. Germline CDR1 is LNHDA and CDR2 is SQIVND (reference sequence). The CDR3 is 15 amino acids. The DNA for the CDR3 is TGTGCCAGTAGTGTCGGACAGGGGGGGAAAGAGACCCAGTACTTC. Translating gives CASSVGQGGKETQYF.

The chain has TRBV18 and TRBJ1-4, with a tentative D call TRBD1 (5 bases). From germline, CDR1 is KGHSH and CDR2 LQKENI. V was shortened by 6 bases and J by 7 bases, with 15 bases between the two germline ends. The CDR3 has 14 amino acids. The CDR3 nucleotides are TGTGCCAGCTCGCTGGGACTTGCCGGTGAAAAACTGTTTTTT. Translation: CASSLGLAGEKLFF.

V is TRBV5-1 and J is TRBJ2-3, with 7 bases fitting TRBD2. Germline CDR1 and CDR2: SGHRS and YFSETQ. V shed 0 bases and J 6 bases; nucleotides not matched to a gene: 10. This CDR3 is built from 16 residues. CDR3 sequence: CASSLAGVAGTDTQYF. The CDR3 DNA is TGCGCCAGCAGCTTGGCCGGGGTAGCGGGTACGGATACGCAGTATTTT.

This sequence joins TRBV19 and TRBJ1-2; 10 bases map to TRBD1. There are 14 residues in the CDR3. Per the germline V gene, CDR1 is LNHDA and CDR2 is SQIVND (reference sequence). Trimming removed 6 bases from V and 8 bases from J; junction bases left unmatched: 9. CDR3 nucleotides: TGTGCCAGTAGCCATTCCGGGACAGGGGTCGGCTACACCTTC. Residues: CASSHSGTGVGYTF. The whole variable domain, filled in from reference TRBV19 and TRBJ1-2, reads DGGITQSPKYLFRKEGQNVTLSCEQNLNHDAMYWYRQDPGQGLRLIYYSQIVNDFQKGDIAEGYSVSREKKESFPLTVTSAQKNPTAFYLCASSHSGTGVGYTFGSGTRLTVV.

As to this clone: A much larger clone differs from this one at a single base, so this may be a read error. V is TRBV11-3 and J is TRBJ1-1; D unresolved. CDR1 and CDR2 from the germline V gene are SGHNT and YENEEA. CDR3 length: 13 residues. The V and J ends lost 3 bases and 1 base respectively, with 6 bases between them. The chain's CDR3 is CASSLAENTEAFF. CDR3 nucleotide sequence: TGTGCCAGCAGCTTGGCAGAGAACACTGAAGCTTTCTTT.

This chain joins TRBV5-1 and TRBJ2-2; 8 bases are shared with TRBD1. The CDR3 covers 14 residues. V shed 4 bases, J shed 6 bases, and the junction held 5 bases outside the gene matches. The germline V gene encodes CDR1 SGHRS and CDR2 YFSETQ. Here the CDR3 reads CASSTDREAGELFF. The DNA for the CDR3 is TGCGCCAGCAGCACGGACAGGGAGGCCGGGGAGCTGTTTTTT.

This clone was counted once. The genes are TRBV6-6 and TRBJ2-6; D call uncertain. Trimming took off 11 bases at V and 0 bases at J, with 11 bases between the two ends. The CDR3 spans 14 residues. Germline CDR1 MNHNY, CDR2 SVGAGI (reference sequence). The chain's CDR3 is CAGYSDSGANVLTF. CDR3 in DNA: TGTGCCGGATACAGTGACTCTGGGGCCAACGTCCTGACTTTC.

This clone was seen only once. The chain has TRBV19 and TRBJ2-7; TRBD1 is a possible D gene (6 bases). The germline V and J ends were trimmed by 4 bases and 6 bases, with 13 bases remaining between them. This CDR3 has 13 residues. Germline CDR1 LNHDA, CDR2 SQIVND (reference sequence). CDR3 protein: CASSTTGDTEQYF. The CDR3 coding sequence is TGTGCCAGTAGTACGACAGGTGATACCGAGCAGTACTTC.

This CDR3 is CASSQAREYGYTF. DNA of the CDR3: TGCGCCAGCAGCCAAGCGAGGGAGTATGGCTACACCTTC. The chain couples TRBV4-3 to TRBJ1-2, with D unclear. V lost 1 base and J 5 bases, leaving 8 bases between the germline ends. There are 13 residues in the CDR3. The germline V gene encodes CDR1 LGHNA and CDR2 YSLEER.

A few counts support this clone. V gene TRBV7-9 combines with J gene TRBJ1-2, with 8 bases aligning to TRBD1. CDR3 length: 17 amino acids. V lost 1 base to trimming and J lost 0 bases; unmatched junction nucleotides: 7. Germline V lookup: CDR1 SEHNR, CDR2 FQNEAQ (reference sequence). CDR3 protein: CASSLGGQGATNYGYTF. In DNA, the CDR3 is TGTGCCAGCAGCTTAGGGGGCCAGGGGGCAACTAACTATGGCTACACCTTC.

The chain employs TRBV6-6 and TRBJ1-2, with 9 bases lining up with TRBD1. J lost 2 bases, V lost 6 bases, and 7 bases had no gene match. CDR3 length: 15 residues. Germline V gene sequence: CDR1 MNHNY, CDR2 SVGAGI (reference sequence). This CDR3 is CASRTPGQGNYGYTF. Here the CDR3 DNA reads TGTGCCAGCAGAACTCCGGGACAGGGAAACTATGGCTACACCTTC.

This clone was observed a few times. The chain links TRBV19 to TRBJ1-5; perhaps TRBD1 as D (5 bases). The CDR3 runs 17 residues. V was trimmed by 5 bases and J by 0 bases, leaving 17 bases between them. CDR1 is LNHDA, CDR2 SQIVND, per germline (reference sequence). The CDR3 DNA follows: TGTGCCAGTAGTGGGGCCGACGGACGGATTAGCAATCAGCCCCAGCATTTT. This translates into CASSGADGRISNQPQHF.

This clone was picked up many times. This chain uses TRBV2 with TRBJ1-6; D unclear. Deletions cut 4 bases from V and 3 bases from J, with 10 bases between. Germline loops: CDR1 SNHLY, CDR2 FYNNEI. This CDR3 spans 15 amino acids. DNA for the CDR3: TGTGCCAGCAGTGGGGGAGGCTTCTATAATTCACCCCTCCACTTT. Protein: CASSGGGFYNSPLHF.

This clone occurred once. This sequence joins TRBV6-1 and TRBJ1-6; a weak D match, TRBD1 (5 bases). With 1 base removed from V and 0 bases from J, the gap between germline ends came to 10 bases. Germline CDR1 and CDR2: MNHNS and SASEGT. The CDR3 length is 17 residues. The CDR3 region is CASSEGSGSSYNSPLHF. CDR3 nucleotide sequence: TGTGCCAGCAGTGAAGGGTCAGGGAGCTCCTATAATTCACCCCTCCACTTT.

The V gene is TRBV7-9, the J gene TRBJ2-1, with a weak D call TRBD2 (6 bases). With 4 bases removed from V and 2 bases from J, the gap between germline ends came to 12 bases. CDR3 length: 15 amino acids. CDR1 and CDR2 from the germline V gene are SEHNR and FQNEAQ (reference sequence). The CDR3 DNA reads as TGTGCCAGCAGCTCCGACGGGGGAGCCTACAATGAGCAGTTCTTC. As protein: CASSSDGGAYNEQFF.

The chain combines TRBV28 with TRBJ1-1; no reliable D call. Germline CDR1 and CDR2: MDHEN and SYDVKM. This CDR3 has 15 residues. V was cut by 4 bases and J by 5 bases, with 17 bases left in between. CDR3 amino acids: CASSSPPEGVTEAFF. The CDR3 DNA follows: TGTGCCAGCAGTTCCCCCCCTGAGGGAGTAACTGAAGCTTTCTTT.

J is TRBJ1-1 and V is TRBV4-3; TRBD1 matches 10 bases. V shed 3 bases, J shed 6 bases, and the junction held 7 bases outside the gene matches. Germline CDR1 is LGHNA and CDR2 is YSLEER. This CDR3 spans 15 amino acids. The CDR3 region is CASSQTGQGIAEAFF. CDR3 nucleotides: TGCGCCAGCAGCCAGACGGGACAGGGGATCGCTGAAGCTTTCTTT.

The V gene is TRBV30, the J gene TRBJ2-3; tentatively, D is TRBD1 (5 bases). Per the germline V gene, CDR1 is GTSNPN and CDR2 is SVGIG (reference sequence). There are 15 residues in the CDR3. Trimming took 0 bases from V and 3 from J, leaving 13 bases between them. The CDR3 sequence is CAWSVRREVTDTQYF. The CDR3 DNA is TGTGCCTGGAGTGTACGCAGGGAAGTTACAGATACGCAGTATTTT.